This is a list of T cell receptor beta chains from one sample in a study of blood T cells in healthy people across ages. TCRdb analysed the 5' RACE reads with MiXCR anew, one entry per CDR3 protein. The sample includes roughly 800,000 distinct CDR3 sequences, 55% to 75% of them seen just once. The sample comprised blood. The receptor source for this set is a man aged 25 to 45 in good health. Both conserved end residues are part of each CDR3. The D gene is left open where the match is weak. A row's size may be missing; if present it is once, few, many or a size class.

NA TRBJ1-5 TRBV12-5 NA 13 TGTGCTAGTGGTTCCACAGCGGTTCAGCCCCAGCATTTT CASGSTAVQPQHF
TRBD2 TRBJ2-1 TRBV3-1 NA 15 TGTGCCAGCACCTCAGGGGGACTAGCGTCGGATGAGCAGTTCTTC CASTSGGLASDEQFF
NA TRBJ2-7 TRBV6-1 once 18 TGTGCCAGCAGTGAATCCCCGCTCGTGGCAGGGTCATCCTACGAGCAGTACTTC CASSESPLVAGSSYEQYF
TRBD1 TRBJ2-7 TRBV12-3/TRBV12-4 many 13 TGTGCCAGCAGTAGTCAGGGGGCCTACGAGCAGTACTTC CASSSQGAYEQYF
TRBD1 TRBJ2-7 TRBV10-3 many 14 TGTGCCATCAGCAGGGACAGTCGAGTGAACGAGCAGTACTTC CAISRDSRVNEQYF
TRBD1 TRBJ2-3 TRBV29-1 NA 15 TGCAGCGTTGATTACAGACAGGGACCCACAGATACGCAGTATTTT CSVDYRQGPTDTQYF
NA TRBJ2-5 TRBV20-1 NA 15 TGCAGTGCTAGAATCGGGGAGGACCGACGAGAGACCCAGTACTTC CSARIGEDRRETQYF
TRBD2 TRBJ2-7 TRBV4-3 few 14 TGCGCCAGCAGCCAATCGGGAGGGCCTTACGAGCAGTACTTC CASSQSGGPYEQYF
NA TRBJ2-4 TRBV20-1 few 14 TGCAGTGCTCCCAGGGATATAGCCAAAAACATTCAGTACTTC CSAPRDIAKNIQYF
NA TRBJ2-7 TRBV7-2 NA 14 TGTGCCAGCAGCTTAGAATCGTGGGGCGGTGAGCAGTACTTC CASSLESWGGEQYF
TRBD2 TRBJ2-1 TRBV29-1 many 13 TGCAGCGTTGGCGGGAGGTTGGGTTCTGAGCAGTTCTTC CSVGGRLGSEQFF
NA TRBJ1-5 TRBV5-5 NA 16 TGTGCCAGCAGCGGTTCCGGGACTCCCTCCCATCAGCCCCAGCATTTT CASSGSGTPSHQPQHF
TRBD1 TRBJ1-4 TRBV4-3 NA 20 TGCGCCAGCAGCCAAGATCGCGCAGGGGGCAATTGGGCAACTAATGAAAAACTGTTTTTT CASSQDRAGGNWATNEKLFF
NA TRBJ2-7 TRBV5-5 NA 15 TGTGCCAGCGCAAAGGGGGGGGCTGGCTCCTACGAGCAGTACTTC CASAKGGAGSYEQYF
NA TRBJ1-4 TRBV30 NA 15 TGTGCCTCCGGACGGTCAGACAGTTTAAATGAAAAACTGTTTTTT CASGRSDSLNEKLFF
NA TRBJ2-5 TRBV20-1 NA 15 TGCAGTGCTAGAGAGCAAACAGGGCCTAGGGAGACCCAGTACTTC CSAREQTGPRETQYF
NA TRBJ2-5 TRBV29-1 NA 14 TGCAGCGTTGATGCGGCAGGGACGGTCGAGACCCAGTACTTC CSVDAAGTVETQYF
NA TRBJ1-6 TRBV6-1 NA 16 TGTGCCAGCAGTGAGGAGGCAGGGGTCGCTAATTCACCCCTCCACTTT CASSEEAGVANSPLHF
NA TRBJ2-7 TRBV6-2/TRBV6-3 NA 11 TGTGCCAGCACCTGGGGGGACGAGCAGTACTTC CASTWGDEQYF
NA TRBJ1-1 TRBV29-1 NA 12 TGCAGCGTTGCTAAGGGGAACACTGAAGCTTTCTTT CSVAKGNTEAFF
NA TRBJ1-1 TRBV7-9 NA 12 TGTGCCAGCACCACTGTCGGGGTTGAAGCTTTCTTT CASTTVGVEAFF
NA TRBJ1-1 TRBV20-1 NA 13 TGCAGTGCTAGTAAACAGTCGAACACTGAAGCTTTCTTT CSASKQSNTEAFF
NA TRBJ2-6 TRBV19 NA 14 TGTGCCAGTAGTATAGACTCCGGGGCCAACGTCCTGACTTTC CASSIDSGANVLTF
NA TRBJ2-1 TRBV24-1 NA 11 TGTGCCACCAGGGTCGATGAGGATGGGTTCTTC CATRVDEDGFF
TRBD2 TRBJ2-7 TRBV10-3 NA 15 TGTGCCATCAGTGAGTCGATCTCGGGGGGATCCGAGCAGTACTTC CAISESISGGSEQYF
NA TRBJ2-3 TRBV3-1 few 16 TGTGCCAGCAGCCCCTCCCCGACCATTTTCACAGATACGCAGTATTTT CASSPSPTIFTDTQYF
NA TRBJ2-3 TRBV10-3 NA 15 TGTGCCATCAGTGAGCCGCGACAAACTACAGATACGCAGTATTTT CAISEPRQTTDTQYF
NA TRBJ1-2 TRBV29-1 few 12 TGCAGCGTTGGTGGGCCAGACTATGGCTACACCTTC CSVGGPDYGYTF
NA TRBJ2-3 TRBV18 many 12 TGTGCCAGCGGACAACGGGGGGATACGCAGTATTTT CASGQRGDTQYF
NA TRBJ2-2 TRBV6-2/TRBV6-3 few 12 TGTGCCAGCAGTTACTCTGGCGGGGAGCTGTTTTTT CASSYSGGELFF
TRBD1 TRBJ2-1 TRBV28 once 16 TGTGCCAGCAGTTTACCCCTCAGAAGGGGGCACAATGAGCAGTTCTTC CASSLPLRRGHNEQFF
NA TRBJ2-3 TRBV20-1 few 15 TGCAGTGCTAAAAACGACGACAGATACACAGATACGCAGTATTTT CSAKNDDRYTDTQYF
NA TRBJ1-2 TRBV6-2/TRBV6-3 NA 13 TGTGCCAGCACAAAGGGCGTTGGATATGGCTACACCTTC CASTKGVGYGYTF
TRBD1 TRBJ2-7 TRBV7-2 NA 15 TGTGCCAGCAGTTACGGGACAGGGGCTCCCTACGAGCAGTACTTC CASSYGTGAPYEQYF
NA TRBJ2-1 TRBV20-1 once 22 TGCAGTGCTAGAGGACCCCTCCTAACTACTAGTCGTACTAGTCAGAGGTCCGATGAGCAGTTCTTC CSARGPLLTTSRTSQRSDEQFF